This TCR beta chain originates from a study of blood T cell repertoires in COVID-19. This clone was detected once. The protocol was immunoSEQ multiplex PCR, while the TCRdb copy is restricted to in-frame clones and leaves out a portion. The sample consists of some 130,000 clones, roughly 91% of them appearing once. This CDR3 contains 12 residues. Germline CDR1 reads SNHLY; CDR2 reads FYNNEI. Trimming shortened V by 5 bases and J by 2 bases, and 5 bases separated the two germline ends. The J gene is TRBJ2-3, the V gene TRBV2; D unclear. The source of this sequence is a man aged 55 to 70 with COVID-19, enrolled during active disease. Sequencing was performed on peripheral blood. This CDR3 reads CASSTDTDTQYF. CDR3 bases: TGTGCCAGCAGTACAGACACAGATACGCAGTATTTT.